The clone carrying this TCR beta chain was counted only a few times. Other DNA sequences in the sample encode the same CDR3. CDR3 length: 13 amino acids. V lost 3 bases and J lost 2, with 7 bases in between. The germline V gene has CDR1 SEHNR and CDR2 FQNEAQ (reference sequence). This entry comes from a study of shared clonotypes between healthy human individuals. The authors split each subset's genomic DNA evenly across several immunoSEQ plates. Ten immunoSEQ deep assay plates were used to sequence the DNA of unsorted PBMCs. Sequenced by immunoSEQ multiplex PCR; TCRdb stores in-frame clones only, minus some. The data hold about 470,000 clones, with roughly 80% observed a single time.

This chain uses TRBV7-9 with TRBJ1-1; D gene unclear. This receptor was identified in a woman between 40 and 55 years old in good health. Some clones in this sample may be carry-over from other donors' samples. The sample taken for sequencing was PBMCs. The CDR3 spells CASSFGGNTEAFF. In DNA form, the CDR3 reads TGTGCCAGCAGCTTTGGAGGTAACACTGAAGCTTTCTTT.